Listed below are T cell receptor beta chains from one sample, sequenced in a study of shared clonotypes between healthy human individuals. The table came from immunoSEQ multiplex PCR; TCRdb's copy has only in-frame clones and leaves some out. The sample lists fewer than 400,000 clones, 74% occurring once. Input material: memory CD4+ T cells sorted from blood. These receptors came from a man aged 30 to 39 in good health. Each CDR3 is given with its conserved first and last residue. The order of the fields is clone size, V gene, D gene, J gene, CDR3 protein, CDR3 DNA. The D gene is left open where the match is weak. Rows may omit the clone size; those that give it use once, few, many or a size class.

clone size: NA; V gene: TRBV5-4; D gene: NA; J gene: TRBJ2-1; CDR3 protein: CAFKMRVEQFF; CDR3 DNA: TGTGCCTTCAAAATGAGGGTCGAGCAGTTCTTC
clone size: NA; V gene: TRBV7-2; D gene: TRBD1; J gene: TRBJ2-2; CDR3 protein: CASSRRTGRLTAGELFF; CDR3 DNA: TGTGCCAGCAGCCGGCGGACAGGGAGATTAACAGCCGGGGAGCTGTTTTTT
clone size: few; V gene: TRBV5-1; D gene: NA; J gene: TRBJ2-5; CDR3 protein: CASSLGSSGEETQYF; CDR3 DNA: TGCGCCAGCAGCTTGGGGTCCAGCGGAGAAGAGACCCAGTACTTC
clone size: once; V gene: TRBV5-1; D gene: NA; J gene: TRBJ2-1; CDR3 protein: CASLGGGNNEQFF; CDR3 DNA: TGCGCCAGCTTGGGCGGAGGAAACAATGAGCAGTTCTTC
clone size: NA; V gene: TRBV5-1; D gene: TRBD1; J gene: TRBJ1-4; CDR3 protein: CASSLGLGQGPDNEKLFF; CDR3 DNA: TGCGCCAGCAGCTTGGGGCTGGGACAGGGGCCCGATAATGAAAAACTGTTTTTT
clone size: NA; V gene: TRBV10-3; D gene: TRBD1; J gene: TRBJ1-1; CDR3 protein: CAISGRQGMNTEAFF; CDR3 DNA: TGTGCCATCAGTGGTAGACAGGGCATGAACACTGAAGCTTTCTTT
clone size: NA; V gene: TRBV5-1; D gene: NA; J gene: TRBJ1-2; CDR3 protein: CASSRRGQDHGYTF; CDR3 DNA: TGCGCCAGCAGCCGTCGGGGCCAGGACCATGGCTACACCTTC
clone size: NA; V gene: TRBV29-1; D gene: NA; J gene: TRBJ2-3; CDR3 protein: CSVEGGGSTDTQYF; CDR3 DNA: TGCAGCGTTGAAGGTGGCGGGAGCACAGATACGCAGTATTTT
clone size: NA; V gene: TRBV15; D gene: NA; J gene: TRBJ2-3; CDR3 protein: CATSTLGYTQYF; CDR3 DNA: TGTGCCACCAGCACACTAGGTTATACGCAGTATTTT
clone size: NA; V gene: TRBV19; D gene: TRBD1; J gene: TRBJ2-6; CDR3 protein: CASTRRTGVSGANVLTF; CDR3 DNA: TGTGCCAGTACACGCCGTACAGGGGTCTCTGGGGCCAACGTCCTGACTTTC
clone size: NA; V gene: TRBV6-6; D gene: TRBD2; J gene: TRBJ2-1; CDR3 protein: CASRSGGWRERDEQFF; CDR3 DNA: TGTGCCAGCAGATCCGGGGGGTGGCGGGAGCGCGATGAGCAGTTCTTC
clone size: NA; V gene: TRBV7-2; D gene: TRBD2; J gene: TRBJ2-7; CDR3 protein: CASSRGLAGASLAYEQYF; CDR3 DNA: TGTGCCAGCAGCCGGGGACTAGCGGGAGCTTCTCTGGCATACGAGCAGTACTTC
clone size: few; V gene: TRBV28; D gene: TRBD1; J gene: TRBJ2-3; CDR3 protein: CASRLQGAEDTQYF; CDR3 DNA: TGTGCCAGCAGGTTACAGGGGGCCGAAGATACGCAGTATTTT
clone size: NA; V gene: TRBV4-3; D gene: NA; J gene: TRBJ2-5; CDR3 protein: CASSQGAQGRQTQYF; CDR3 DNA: TGCGCCAGCAGCCAGGGTGCGCAAGGGAGACAGACCCAGTACTTC
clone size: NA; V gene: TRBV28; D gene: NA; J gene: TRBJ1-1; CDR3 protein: CASSLLSRDNTEAFF; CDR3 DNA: TGTGCCAGCAGTTTATTATCGCGGGATAACACTGAAGCTTTCTTT
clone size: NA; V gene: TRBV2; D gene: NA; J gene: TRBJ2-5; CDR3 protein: CASKGPGQYF; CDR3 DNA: TGTGCCAGCAAGGGCCCAGGCCAGTACTTC
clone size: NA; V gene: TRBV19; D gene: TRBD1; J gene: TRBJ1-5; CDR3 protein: CASRGQGAVAGPQHF; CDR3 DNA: TGTGCCAGTAGAGGACAGGGGGCCGTGGCTGGGCCCCAGCATTTT
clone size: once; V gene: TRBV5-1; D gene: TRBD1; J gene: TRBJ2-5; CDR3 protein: CASSPPGGGFETQYF; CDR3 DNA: TGCGCCAGCAGTCCACCAGGGGGCGGTTTTGAGACCCAGTACTTC
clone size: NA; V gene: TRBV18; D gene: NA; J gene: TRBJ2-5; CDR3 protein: CASSPQSQETQYF; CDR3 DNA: TGTGCCAGCTCACCACAGTCTCAAGAGACCCAGTACTTC
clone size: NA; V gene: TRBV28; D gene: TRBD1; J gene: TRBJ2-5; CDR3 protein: CADRGTLRETQYF; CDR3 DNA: TGTGCTGACAGGGGGACCTTGAGAGAGACCCAGTACTTC
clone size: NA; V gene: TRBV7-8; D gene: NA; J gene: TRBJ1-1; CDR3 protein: CASRLGHGNTEAFF; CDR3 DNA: TGTGCCAGCAGATTGGGACACGGGAACACTGAAGCTTTCTTT
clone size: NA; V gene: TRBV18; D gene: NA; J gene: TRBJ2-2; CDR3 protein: CASSRDQGRAGELFF; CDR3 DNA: TGTGCCAGCTCACGTGACCAGGGTAGAGCCGGGGAGCTGTTTTTT
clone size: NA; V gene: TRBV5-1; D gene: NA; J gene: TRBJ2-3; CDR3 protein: CASSLGSTDTQYF; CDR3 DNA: TGCGCCAGCAGCTTGGGTAGCACAGATACGCAGTATTTT
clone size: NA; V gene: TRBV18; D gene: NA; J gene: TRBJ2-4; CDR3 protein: CASSPNGGDIQYF; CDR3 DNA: TGTGCCAGCTCACCGAACGGCGGGGACATTCAGTACTTC
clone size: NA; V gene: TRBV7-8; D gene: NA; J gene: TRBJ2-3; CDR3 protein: CASSSMGARATDTQYF; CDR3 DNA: TGTGCCAGCAGCTCGATGGGGGCCAGGGCCACAGATACGCAGTATTTT
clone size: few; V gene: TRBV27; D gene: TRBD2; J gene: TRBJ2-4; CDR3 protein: CASSSLSGRALQNIQYF; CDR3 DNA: TGTGCCAGCAGTTCCCTTAGCGGGAGGGCCCTTCAAAACATTCAGTACTTC
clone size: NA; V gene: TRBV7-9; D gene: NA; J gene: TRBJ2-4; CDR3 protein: CASSITTDGLAKNIQYF; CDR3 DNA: TGTGCCAGCAGTATAACAACCGACGGACTAGCCAAAAACATTCAGTACTTC
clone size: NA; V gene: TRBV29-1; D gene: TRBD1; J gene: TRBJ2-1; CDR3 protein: CSAMTGGGAGSYNEQFF; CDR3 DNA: TGCAGCGCGATGACAGGGGGAGGGGCTGGGTCCTACAATGAGCAGTTCTTC
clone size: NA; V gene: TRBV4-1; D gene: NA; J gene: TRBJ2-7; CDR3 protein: CASSQGGVGYF; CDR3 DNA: TGCGCCAGCAGCCAAGGGGGGGTGGGATACTTC
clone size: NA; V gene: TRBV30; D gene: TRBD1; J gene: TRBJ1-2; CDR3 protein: CACFRDRGLHNYGYTF; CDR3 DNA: TGTGCCTGCTTCCGGGACAGGGGTTTACATAACTATGGCTACACCTTC
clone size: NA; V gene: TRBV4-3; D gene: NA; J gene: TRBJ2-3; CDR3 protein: CASSQSRGDTQYF; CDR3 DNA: TGCGCCAGCAGCCAGAGCAGAGGGGATACGCAGTATTTT
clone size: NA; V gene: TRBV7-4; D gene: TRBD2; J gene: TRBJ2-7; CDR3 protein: CASSVAGGPGEQYF; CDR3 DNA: TGTGCCAGCAGTGTAGCGGGAGGGCCGGGCGAGCAGTACTTC
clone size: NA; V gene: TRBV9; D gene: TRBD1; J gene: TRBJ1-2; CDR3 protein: CASSSTGTGGGDGYTF; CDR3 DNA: TGTGCCAGCAGCTCCACAGGGACAGGGGGCGGCGATGGCTACACCTTC
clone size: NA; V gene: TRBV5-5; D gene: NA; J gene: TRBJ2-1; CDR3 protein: CASSTGLGILGNEQFF; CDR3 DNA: TGTGCCAGCAGTACAGGTCTCGGGATCTTGGGCAATGAGCAGTTCTTC
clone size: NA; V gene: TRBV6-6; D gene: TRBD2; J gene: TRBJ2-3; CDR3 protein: CASTNSGRAPDTQYF; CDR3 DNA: TGTGCCAGCACCAATAGCGGGAGGGCCCCAGATACGCAGTATTTT